This is a list of T cell receptor beta chains from one sample in a study of cytotoxic CD8 clonotypes in ibrutinib-treated CLL. This table comes from immunoSEQ multiplex PCR, and its TCRdb copy is limited to in-frame clones, with some not included. This table has approximately 200,000 clones, around 72% appearing once. The sequencing used PBMCs, collected after 24 months of ibrutinib treatment. All receptors come from a human donor with chronic lymphocytic leukemia. CDR3s include the opening cysteine and the closing phenylalanine or tryptophan. The order of the fields is J gene, D gene, clone size, V gene, CDR3 DNA, CDR3 protein. The D gene is left open where the match is weak. Some rows mark clone size as missing; the rest say once, few, many or name a class of expanded clone.

TRBJ2-2,TRBD2,NA,TRBV27,TGTGCCAGCCGAACTAGCGGGAGACTCCTCGAAACCGGGGAGCTGTTTTTT,CASRTSGRLLETGELFF
TRBJ1-5,NA,NA,TRBV7-2,TGTGCCAGCAGCTTAAGGGGCGGGAATCAGCCCCAGCATTTT,CASSLRGGNQPQHF
TRBJ2-1,NA,NA,TRBV5-6,TGTGCCAGCAGCCCAAGTCCCGATACTTTATATGAGCAGTTCTTC,CASSPSPDTLYEQFF
TRBJ1-2,TRBD1,NA,TRBV6-5,TGTGCCAGCAGCCCAGGGGGGTGGGGTGGCTACACCTTC,CASSPGGWGGYTF
TRBJ2-1,TRBD2,NA,TRBV7-9,TGTGCCAGCAGCCCGGCGAAGGGACTAGCCCACAATGAGCAGTTCTTC,CASSPAKGLAHNEQFF
TRBJ2-2,TRBD2,once,TRBV29-1,TGCAGCGTTTACCTTAGCGGGAGCTACACCGGGGAGCTGTTTTTT,CSVYLSGSYTGELFF
TRBJ1-1,NA,few,TRBV5-4,TGTGCCAGCAGCCCGGTGGGAGACACTGAAGCTTTCTTT,CASSPVGDTEAFF
TRBJ2-1,NA,NA,TRBV4-3,TGCGCCAGCAGCCAAGTGGGAACTGGCATTGAGCAGTTCTTC,CASSQVGTGIEQFF
TRBJ2-5,TRBD1,NA,TRBV11-1,TGTGCCAGCAGCATGGACAGGGGGAAAGAGACCCAGTACTTC,CASSMDRGKETQYF
TRBJ1-2,NA,NA,TRBV2,TGTGCCAGTCAGCCCCCGGGCGTTGGTGGCTACACCTTC,CASQPPGVGGYTF
TRBJ2-6,NA,NA,TRBV5-6,TGTGCCAGCAGCCCTGGTGGGGCCAACGTCCTGACTTTC,CASSPGGANVLTF
TRBJ2-1,TRBD2,NA,TRBV13,TGTGCCACCGGACTAGCGGGAAGTAATGAGCAGTTCTTC,CATGLAGSNEQFF